This TCR beta chain was observed in a study of CD4 T cells in relation to SARS-CoV-2 and coronaviruses. Across the whole study: TCR beta CDR3s were sequenced after roughly ten-day antigen culture of PBMCs. The study's findings and limits: SARS-CoV-2-driven expansion was significantly weaker in crossreactive than monoreactive clones.

The repertoire was sequenced with immunoSEQ multiplex PCR; TCRdb's copy has only in-frame clones and lacks some. The data hold 25,000 to 35,000 clones, with about 76% observed a single time. Sorted naive or memory CD4+ cells met CEF peptides for over 9 days. The CDR3 consists of 15 residues. V gave up 0 bases and J gave up 8 bases, with 15 bases separating them. The germline V gene encodes CDR1 LNHNV and CDR2 YYDKDF (reference sequence). Comments on this clone: Its antigen is not identified.

Sequencing was done on a sample of memory CD4+ T cells from PBMCs, cultured in vitro. V gene TRBV15 combines with J gene TRBJ2-3, with D possibly TRBD2 on 6 matching bases. This clonotype originated in an adult with COVID-19. CDR3 amino acids: CATSREASDVGTQYF. CDR3 sequence (DNA): TGTGCCACCAGCAGAGAGGCTAGCGATGTTGGTACGCAGTATTTT. The full variable domain, completed using reference TRBV15 and TRBJ2-3, is DAMVIQNPRYQVTQFGKPVTLSCSQTLNHNVMYWYQQKSSQAPKLLFHYYDKDFNNEADTPDNFQSRRPNTSFCFLDIRSPGLGDTAMYLCATSREASDVGTQYFGPGTRLTVL.